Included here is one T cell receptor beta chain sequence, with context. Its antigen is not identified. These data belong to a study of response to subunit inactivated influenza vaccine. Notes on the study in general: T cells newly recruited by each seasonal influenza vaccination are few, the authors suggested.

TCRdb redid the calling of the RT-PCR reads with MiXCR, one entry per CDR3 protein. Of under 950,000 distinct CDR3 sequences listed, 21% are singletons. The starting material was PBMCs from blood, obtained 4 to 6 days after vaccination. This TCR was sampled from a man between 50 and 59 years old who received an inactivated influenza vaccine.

In DNA, the CDR3 is TGTGCCAGCAGTTTATCGAATGGGGGAAACACTGAAGCTTTCTTT. Protein: CASSLSNGGNTEAFF. The V gene is TRBV27, the J gene TRBJ1-1; TRBD1 might be the D (5 bases). Germline CDR1 is MNHEY and CDR2 is SMNVEV (reference sequence). This CDR3 comprises 15 residues. Trimming took 0 bases from V and 2 from J, leaving 10 bases between them.